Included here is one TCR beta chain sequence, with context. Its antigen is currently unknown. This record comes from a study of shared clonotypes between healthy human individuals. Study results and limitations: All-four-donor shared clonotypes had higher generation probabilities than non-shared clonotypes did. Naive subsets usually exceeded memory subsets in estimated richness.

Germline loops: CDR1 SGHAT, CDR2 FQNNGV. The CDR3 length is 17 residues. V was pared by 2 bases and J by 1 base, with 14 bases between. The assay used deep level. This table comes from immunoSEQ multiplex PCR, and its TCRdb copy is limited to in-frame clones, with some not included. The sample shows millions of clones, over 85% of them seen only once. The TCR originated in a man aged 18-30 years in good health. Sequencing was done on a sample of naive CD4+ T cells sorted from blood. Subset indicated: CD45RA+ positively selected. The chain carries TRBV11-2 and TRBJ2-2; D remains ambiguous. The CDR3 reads CASSLSGRFQNTGELFF. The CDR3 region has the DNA TGTGCCAGCAGCTTAAGTGGTCGTTTCCAGAACACCGGGGAGCTGTTTTTT.